The rows below give T cell receptor beta chains drawn from one sample of a study of cytomegalovirus exposure and HLA in healthy donors. Assay: immunoSEQ multiplex PCR; the TCRdb copy retains only in-frame clones and omits some. The sample includes under 200,000 clones, over 70% of them seen just once. The sequencing sample was made of PBMCs. These TCRs come from a male donor in good health and CMV-seropositive. Both conserved end residues are part of each CDR3. A D gene is named only where the DNA matches it firmly. Size is stated for part of the rows, as once, few or many counts, or as a class when the clone is expanded.

size | D | J | V | CDR3 | DNA
- | - | TRBJ2-7 | TRBV9 | CASSGRDTSSYEQYF | TGTGCCAGCAGCGGCCGGGACACGAGCTCCTACGAGCAGTACTTC
- | TRBD1 | TRBJ2-2 | TRBV9 | CASSPDRGVFANTGELFF | TGTGCCAGCAGCCCGGACAGGGGCGTTTTCGCGAACACCGGGGAGCTGTTTTTT
few | - | TRBJ1-2 | TRBV5-6 | CASSPISGNGYTF | TGTGCCAGCAGTCCGATTTCAGGGAATGGCTACACCTTC
- | TRBD1 | TRBJ1-5 | TRBV6-1 | CASSRGLGNQPQHF | TGTGCCAGCAGTAGGGGGCTTGGCAATCAGCCCCAGCATTTT
few | - | TRBJ2-7 | TRBV7-9 | CASSFGGNFYEQYF | TGTGCCAGCAGCTTCGGGGGAAACTTTTACGAGCAGTACTTC
few | - | TRBJ1-6 | TRBV2 | CASSELGGNNSPLHF | TGTGCCAGCAGTGAATTGGGGGGAAATAATTCACCCCTCCACTTT
- | TRBD1 | TRBJ1-2 | TRBV14 | CASSHRDRGALGYTF | TGTGCCAGCAGCCACCGGGACAGGGGCGCCTTGGGCTACACCTTC
- | - | TRBJ1-5 | TRBV6-1 | CASSEVAGSNQPQHF | TGTGCCAGCAGTGAAGTGGCGGGTAGCAATCAGCCCCAGCATTTT
- | - | TRBJ2-3 | TRBV19 | CASSMGKRTTTGDTQYF | TGTGCCAGTAGTATGGGGAAGCGGACTACCACGGGAGATACGCAGTATTTT
- | - | TRBJ1-2 | TRBV30 | CAWSGGDYGYTF | TGTGCCTGGAGCGGGGGTGACTATGGCTACACCTTC
- | TRBD1 | TRBJ1-6 | TRBV30 | CAWSPDRDSPLHF | TGTGCCTGGAGCCCGGACAGGGATTCACCCCTCCACTTT
- | TRBD1 | TRBJ2-4 | TRBV19 | CASSMGPGQVLAKNIQYF | TGTGCCAGTAGTATGGGGCCGGGACAGGTTTTAGCCAAAAACATTCAGTACTTC
- | TRBD1 | TRBJ2-7 | TRBV2 | CASFQGVTYEQYF | TGTGCCAGCTTTCAGGGGGTAACCTACGAGCAGTACTTC
- | - | TRBJ2-7 | TRBV10-3 | CAISESRGQGSTYEQYF | TGTGCCATCAGTGAGTCGCGGGGGCAGGGGAGTACCTACGAGCAGTACTTC
- | - | TRBJ1-6 | TRBV5-1 | CASSLAGDNSPLHF | TGCGCCAGCAGCTTGGCCGGGGATAATTCACCCCTCCACTTT
- | - | TRBJ2-2 | TRBV7-2 | CASSLVGTGSTDTGELFF | TGTGCCAGCAGCTTAGTGGGAACAGGCTCCACGGACACCGGGGAGCTGTTTTTT
- | - | TRBJ2-7 | TRBV9 | CASIPCTFGQYF | TGTGCCAGCATTCCCTGTACATTTGGGCAGTACTTC
once | TRBD2 | TRBJ2-2 | TRBV5-6 | CASSPTSGGRGGELFF | TGTGCCAGCAGCCCGACTAGCGGGGGGCGAGGCGGGGAGCTGTTTTTT
once | - | TRBJ1-2 | TRBV2 | CASTRGNYGYTF | TGTGCCAGCACGAGAGGGAACTATGGCTACACCTTC
few | TRBD1 | TRBJ1-1 | TRBV5-6 | CASSLIDRGRTEAFF | TGTGCCAGCAGCTTAATTGACAGGGGCCGGACTGAAGCTTTCTTT
few | TRBD2 | TRBJ2-3 | TRBV5-4 | CASSLTSVSTDTQYF | TGTGCCAGCAGCTTGACTAGCGTTAGCACAGATACGCAGTATTTT
- | - | TRBJ2-3 | TRBV2 | CASSITGFSTDTQYF | TGTGCCTCTTCTATAACAGGATTTAGCACAGATACGCAGTATTTT
- | - | TRBJ2-2 | TRBV7-3 | CASSSSIPGTGELFF | TGTGCCAGCAGCTCCTCTATTCCAGGGACCGGGGAGCTGTTTTTT
once | TRBD2 | TRBJ2-2 | TRBV7-9 | CSSSSPGLAGGLNTGELFF | TGTTCCAGCAGCTCCCCTGGACTAGCGGGGGGACTCAACACCGGGGAGCTGTTTTTT
- | TRBD1 | TRBJ1-5 | TRBV19 | CASSTDRVDQPQHF | TGTGCCAGTAGTACGGACAGGGTCGATCAGCCCCAGCATTTT
- | TRBD1 | TRBJ1-2 | TRBV5-4 | CASSSMKTGRSNYGYTF | TGTGCCAGCAGCTCAATGAAGACAGGGCGGTCGAACTATGGCTACACTTTC
- | TRBD1 | TRBJ1-1 | TRBV7-9 | CASSLVPQGTNTEAFF | TGTGCCAGCAGCTTAGTCCCACAGGGGACGAACACTGAAGCTTTCTTT
- | TRBD2 | TRBJ2-3 | TRBV9 | CASSTTSGGIFASTDTQYF | TGTGCCAGCAGCACGACTAGCGGGGGGATTTTCGCTAGCACAGATACGCAGTATTTT
- | - | TRBJ2-5 | TRBV19 | CASSRGHSQETQYF | TGTGCCAGTAGCAGGGGACACTCCCAAGAGACCCAGTACTTC
few | - | TRBJ1-1 | TRBV30 | CAWRDRHTEAFF | TGTGCCTGGAGAGACAGGCACACTGAAGCTTTCTTT
- | - | TRBJ1-1 | TRBV7-9 | CSSTRGRTGTEAFF | TGTTCCAGCACCAGGGGCCGGACGGGGACTGAAGCTTTCTTT
- | TRBD2 | TRBJ2-1 | TRBV11-1 | CASSLPGRGREQFF | TGTGCCAGCAGCCTGCCAGGGAGGGGCAGGGAGCAGTTCTTC
once | - | TRBJ1-2 | TRBV4-2 | CASSQESGDYGYTF | TGTGCCAGCAGCCAAGAATCAGGGGACTATGGCTACACCTTC
- | - | TRBJ2-7 | TRBV6-1 | CASDSTGIHYEQYF | TGTGCCAGCGACTCCACAGGGATCCACTACGAGCAGTACTTC
- | - | TRBJ2-7 | TRBV7-9 | CASSLDQGLKGYEQYF | TGTGCCAGCAGCTTAGATCAGGGCCTGAAGGGCTACGAGCAGTACTTC
- | - | TRBJ2-7 | TRBV13 | CASSTLALSNEQYF | TGTGCCAGCAGCACACTAGCTCTGTCAAACGAGCAGTACTTC
- | - | TRBJ2-1 | TRBV9 | CASSARNEQFF | TGTGCCAGCAGCGCCAGGAATGAGCAGTTCTTC
- | - | TRBJ1-1 | TRBV29-1 | CSAVDGGAFF | TGCAGCGCGGTAGACGGGGGAGCTTTCTTT
- | TRBD2 | TRBJ2-7 | TRBV10-3 | CAMGTSGGRKPYEQYF | TGTGCCATGGGGACTAGCGGGGGGCGAAAACCCTACGAGCAGTACTTC
few | TRBD2 | TRBJ2-3 | TRBV7-8 | CASSQEAGLGADTQYF | TGTGCCAGCAGCCAGGAGGCGGGACTAGGAGCAGATACGCAGTATTTT
- | - | TRBJ2-7 | TRBV5-5 | CASSLGRGPTGQYF | TGTGCCAGCAGCTTGGGCAGGGGTCCTACGGGGCAGTACTTC
- | TRBD1 | TRBJ1-5 | TRBV4-1 | CASSQGRGLTNQPQHF | TGCGCCAGCAGCCAAGGAAGGGGGCTGACCAATCAGCCCCAGCATTTT
- | - | TRBJ1-4 | TRBV5-1 | CASSLQGIVDEKLFF | TGCGCCAGCAGCTTACAGGGAATTGTAGATGAAAAACTGTTTTTT
- | TRBD1 | TRBJ1-2 | TRBV6-5 | CASSPGTGRNGYTF | TGTGCCAGCAGTCCCGGGACAGGGAGGAATGGCTACACCTTC
- | TRBD1 | TRBJ2-4 | TRBV5-1 | CASSLDRGENIQYF | TGCGCCAGCAGTCTGGACAGGGGGGAAAACATTCAGTACTTC
- | TRBD1 | TRBJ1-2 | TRBV11-3 | CASSAGGNGGYTF | TGTGCCAGCAGCGCAGGGGGAAACGGAGGCTACACCTTC
- | - | TRBJ1-6 | TRBV11-2 | CASSPFQGERNSPLHF | TGTGCCAGCAGCCCATTCCAGGGTGAGAGGAATTCACCCCTCCACTTT
- | - | TRBJ2-3 | TRBV30 | CAWSGGTDTQYF | TGTGCCTGGAGTGGCGGGACAGATACGCAGTATTTT
- | - | TRBJ1-2 | TRBV9 | CASIRGGARYGYTF | TGTGCCAGCATTAGAGGGGGGGCGAGGTATGGCTACACCTTC